This T cell receptor (beta chain) originates from a study of blood T cell repertoires in COVID-19. Per the germline V gene, CDR1 is SGHTA and CDR2 is FQGTGA. Between the trimmed V and J ends, which lost 5 bases and 5 bases, there was a span of 15 bases. CDR3 length: 14 amino acids. Sequenced by immunoSEQ multiplex PCR; TCRdb stores in-frame clones only, minus some. This sample has some 99,000 clones, with approximately 90% found just once. This chain links TRBV7-3 with TRBJ1-1, with a tentative D call TRBD1 (6 bases). Sequenced sample: peripheral blood. This receptor was taken from a human donor with COVID-19, enrolled during active disease. The donor label of this sample is uncertain. This CDR3 is CASSPGGSQTEAFF. In nucleotides, the CDR3 is TGTGCCAGCAGCCCTGGGGGCAGTCAGACTGAAGCTTTCTTT.